One sample yielded the 22 T cell receptor beta chains listed below, sequenced in a study of cytomegalovirus exposure and HLA in healthy donors. Sequencing used immunoSEQ multiplex PCR; TCRdb keeps in-frame clones, though not all of them. The data show some 240,000 clones, around nine tenths seen once. Sample: PBMCs. These receptors were obtained from a woman aged 18-29 years in good health and CMV-seropositive.

The V call is TRBV30, the J call TRBJ1-2, with D hard to call. The CDR3 sequence is 14 residues long. The germline V and J ends were trimmed by 0 bases and 3 bases, with 11 bases remaining between them. Germline CDR1 GTSNPN, CDR2 SVGIG (reference sequence). The CDR3: CAWSVPPADYGYTF. For the CDR3, the DNA is TGTGCCTGGAGTGTACCCCCGGCGGACTATGGCTACACCTTC.

This chain uses TRBV11-2 with TRBJ2-7; 8 bases line up with TRBD1. The CDR3 covers 16 residues. Germline CDR1 reads SGHAT; CDR2 reads FQNNGV. Unmatched junction bases numbered 7, after V lost 0 bases and J lost 3 bases. The CDR3 region is CASSLDPAGGFYEQYF. The CDR3 DNA is TGTGCCAGCAGCTTAGACCCGGCAGGGGGCTTCTACGAGCAGTACTTC.

This rearrangement joins TRBV5-1 to TRBJ2-1; 14 bases agree with TRBD2. With V trimmed by 4 bases and J by 5 bases, 5 bases remained unmatched. From germline, CDR1 is SGHRS and CDR2 YFSETQ. The CDR3 covers 16 residues. CDR3 sequence: CASSVGLAGVNNEQFF. CDR3 coding DNA: TGCGCCAGCAGCGTGGGACTAGCGGGAGTTAACAATGAGCAGTTCTTC.

The rearrangement uses TRBV6-5 and TRBJ2-5, with a possible D match to TRBD1 (6 bases). Germline values: CDR1 MNHEY, CDR2 SVGAGI. This CDR3 region has 15 residues. The V end lost 2 bases, the J end lost 1 base, and 11 bases lay between the germline ends. The CDR3 reads CASSYVTGTQETQYF. Written as DNA, the CDR3 is TGTGCCAGCAGTTACGTAACAGGGACCCAAGAGACCCAGTACTTC.

The J gene is TRBJ1-1, the V gene TRBV27; 7 bases align to TRBD1. Germline V gives CDR1 MNHEY, CDR2 SMNVEV (reference sequence). The V segment lost 3 bases and the J segment 0 bases; nucleotides outside the gene matches: 4. The CDR3 contains 15 residues. CDR3 in DNA: TGTGCCAGCAGTTTTGGGACAGCTATGAACACTGAAGCTTTCTTT. Translation gives CASSFGTAMNTEAFF.

The chain recombines TRBV7-9 with TRBJ1-2; D unclear. Trimming shortened V by 3 bases and J by 8 bases, and 10 bases separated the two germline ends. The CDR3 extends over 12 amino acids. Looked up from germline, CDR1 is SEHNR and CDR2 is FQNEAQ (reference sequence). This chain's CDR3 is CASSFRGRGYTF. In nucleotides, the CDR3 is TGTGCCAGCAGCTTTAGAGGGAGAGGCTACACCTTC.

This clone showed up many times. The CDR3 sequence is CASSQAGGNTGELFF. For the CDR3, the DNA is TGTGCCAGCAGTCAAGCGGGAGGGAACACCGGGGAGCTGTTTTTT. The genes are TRBV27 and TRBJ2-2, with 9 bases matching TRBD2. V shed 5 bases, J shed 1 base, and the junction held 2 bases outside the gene matches. The CDR3 runs to 15 residues. The germline gives CDR1 MNHEY, CDR2 SMNVEV (reference sequence).

This chain connects TRBV4-1 to TRBJ2-7; no definite D call. V was cut by 0 bases and J by 7 bases, with 10 bases left in between. This CDR3 comprises 13 residues. The V gene's germline CDR1 is MGHRA and CDR2 YSYEKL. The CDR3 DNA reads TGCGCCAGCAGCCAAGATCGGTCGGTGGAGCAGTACTTC. Translating it yields CASSQDRSVEQYF.

The chain employs TRBV19 and TRBJ2-7; 9 bases map to TRBD1. This CDR3 comprises 13 residues. Germline values: CDR1 LNHDA, CDR2 SQIVND (reference sequence). The ends lost 6 bases at V and 3 bases at J; junction bases unmatched: 3. CDR3 sequence (DNA): TGTGCCAGTAGCGGACAGGGGATCTACGAGCAGTACTTC. Encoded protein: CASSGQGIYEQYF.

The chain employs TRBV19 and TRBJ2-1, with TRBD2 matching over 9 bases. Germline V CDR1 and CDR2: LNHDA, SQIVND (reference sequence). The CDR3 extends over 15 amino acids. J gave up 3 bases and V 5 bases, and 5 bases lay outside the gene matches. The CDR3 bases are TGTGCCAGTAGTGGCGCTAGCGGGAACTACAATGAGCAGTTCTTC. It codes for CASSGASGNYNEQFF.

This chain joins TRBV5-6 and TRBJ1-5, with D possibly being TRBD1 (5 bases). Germline V gene data show CDR1 as SGHDT and CDR2 as YYEEEE. With 4 bases removed from V and 0 bases from J, the gap between germline ends came to 11 bases. CDR3 length equals 15 residues. In DNA form, the CDR3 reads TGTGCCAGCAGCCCTGAAGACAGTAGCAATCAGCCCCAGCATTTT. Its translation is CASSPEDSSNQPQHF. The full variable domain, in which reference TRBV5-6 and TRBJ1-5 provide the parts outside the CDR3, is DAGVTQSPTHLIKTRGQQVTLRCSPKSGHDTVSWYQQALGQGPQFIFQYYEEEERQRGNFPDRFSGHQFPNYSSELNVNALLLGDSALYLCASSPEDSSNQPQHFGDGTRLSIL.

The chain joins TRBV5-4 to TRBJ1-5; 7 bases align to TRBD1. Germline V gene data show CDR1 as SGHNT and CDR2 as YYREEE (reference sequence). The trim removed 2 bases at V and 7 bases at J, leaving 6 bases unmatched. The CDR3 spans 14 residues. CDR3 DNA sequence: TGTGCCAGCAGCTTCCAGGGGGGAGGACAGCCCCAGCATTTT. This translates into CASSFQGGGQPQHF.

The rearrangement joins TRBV6-5 to TRBJ1-2; D is ambiguous. Germline-derived CDR1 and CDR2 are MNHEY and SVGAGI. V was pared by 0 bases and J by 0 bases, with 5 bases between. The CDR3 is 14 residues long. The chain's CDR3 is CASSYSSANYGYTF. CDR3 bases: TGTGCCAGCAGTTACTCATCCGCTAACTATGGCTACACCTTC.

This clone came up once. J is TRBJ2-3 and V is TRBV5-4; 9 bases line up with TRBD2. CDR1 is SGHNT, CDR2 YYREEE, per germline (reference sequence). V was clipped by 5 bases and J by 0 bases; unmatched bases: 7. This CDR3 region has 16 residues. CDR3 coding DNA: TGTGCCAGCAGTTCCGGACTAGCGCGAAGCACAGATACGCAGTATTTT. This translates into CASSSGLARSTDTQYF.

V gene TRBV4-2 combines with J gene TRBJ2-7, with unresolved D. Germline-derived CDR1 and CDR2 are LGHNA and YNFKEQ. There are 13 residues in the CDR3. Deletions cut 4 bases from V and 1 base from J, with 8 bases between. This CDR3 is CASSPDGSYEQYF. CDR3 coding DNA: TGTGCCAGCAGCCCAGACGGGTCCTACGAGCAGTACTTC.

This clone was found once. The chain couples TRBV6-5 to TRBJ2-1; D perhaps matches TRBD2 (5 bases). The V gene's germline CDR1 is MNHEY and CDR2 SVGAGI. The CDR3 extends over 13 amino acids. The V gene lost 1 base and the J gene lost 6 bases, with 7 bases spanning the gap. CDR3 sequence reads: CASSYFRGNEQFF. The CDR3 DNA follows: TGTGCCAGCAGTTACTTTCGGGGCAATGAGCAGTTCTTC.

CDR3: CASSPAAGVVGTEAFF. The DNA for the CDR3 is TGTGCCAGCAGCCCCGCCGCAGGGGTGGTAGGCACTGAAGCTTTCTTT. V and J are TRBV5-4 and TRBJ1-1; perhaps TRBD1 as D (6 bases). The ends were cut back, 4 bases at V and 4 bases at J, with 20 bases in the middle. Germline loops: CDR1 SGHNT, CDR2 YYREEE (reference sequence). The CDR3 has 16 amino acids.

This rearrangement joins TRBV30 to TRBJ2-1; 11 bases agree with TRBD2. The trim removed 5 bases at V and 7 bases at J, leaving 7 bases unmatched. CDR1 and CDR2 from the germline V gene are GTSNPN and SVGIG (reference sequence). CDR3 length: 14 amino acids. CDR3 in DNA: TGTGCCTGGGACGTAGCGGGAGGGTTGAATGAGCAGTTCTTC. Its protein is CAWDVAGGLNEQFF.

The V gene is TRBV28, the J gene TRBJ1-2; 8 positions match TRBD1. Germline V CDR1 and CDR2: MDHEN, SYDVKM. The CDR3 spans 16 residues. The ends lost 5 bases at V and 0 bases at J; junction bases unmatched: 8. CDR3 in amino acids: CASSPYGTGANYGYTF. As DNA, the CDR3 is TGTGCCAGCAGTCCGTACGGGACAGGAGCTAACTATGGCTACACCTTC.

The V and J genes are TRBV15 and TRBJ1-1; no clear D gene. The CDR3 has 16 amino acids. V lost 1 base and J 3 bases, leaving 15 bases between the germline ends. In germline, CDR1 is LNHNV, CDR2 YYDKDF (reference sequence). The CDR3 here is CATSRGAMTSDTEAFF. CDR3 nucleotide sequence: TGTGCCACCAGCAGAGGGGCGATGACATCTGACACTGAAGCTTTCTTT.

The rearrangement joins TRBV15 to TRBJ1-1; D unresolved. The CDR3 is 15 amino acids. The germline V gene encodes CDR1 LNHNV and CDR2 YYDKDF (reference sequence). Between the trimmed V and J ends, which lost 1 base and 0 bases, there was a span of 9 bases. CDR3 sequence: CATSRAKLVNTEAFF. The CDR3 DNA reads as TGTGCCACCAGCAGAGCGAAACTGGTGAACACTGAAGCTTTCTTT.

The chain combines TRBV6-5 with TRBJ2-1, with D possibly matching TRBD1 (5 bases). This CDR3 comprises 15 residues. Trimming cost V 6 bases and J 2 bases, with 14 bases left between them. Germline CDR1 is MNHEY and CDR2 is SVGAGI. The CDR3 protein is CASRRQPAPYNEQFF. The CDR3 region has the DNA TGTGCCAGCAGGAGACAGCCTGCCCCCTACAATGAGCAGTTCTTC.